This T cell receptor (beta chain) appears in the sequencing data of a study of OX40 agonist ivuxolimab in advanced cancers. Findings and limits, study-wide: Expanded clones tended on average to be more numerous among CD8+ T cells than CD4+. Clonal expansion was seen in CD4+ and CD8+ blood T cells by week 6 at 0.1 to 3.0 mg/kg.

A word on this clone: Its specificity is not known.

Sequencing used immunoSEQ multiplex PCR; TCRdb keeps in-frame clones, though not all of them. This sample has over 75,000 clones, with approximately 94% found just once. The V end lost 4 bases, the J end lost 7 bases, and 12 bases lay between the germline ends. From germline, CDR1 is SGHDT and CDR2 YYEEEE. The CDR3 is 12 residues long. The sample consisted of CD4+ or CD8+ T cells sorted from blood, taken in a trial of the OX40 agonist ivuxolimab. The source of this sequence is an adult with an advanced solid tumor such as melanoma, head and neck, liver or kidney cancer. The rearrangement uses TRBV5-6 and TRBJ2-7; D may be TRBD1 (6 bases). The CDR3 nucleotides read TGTGCCAGCAGCGTAACAGGGTGGGAGCAGTACTTC. It yields the protein CASSVTGWEQYF.